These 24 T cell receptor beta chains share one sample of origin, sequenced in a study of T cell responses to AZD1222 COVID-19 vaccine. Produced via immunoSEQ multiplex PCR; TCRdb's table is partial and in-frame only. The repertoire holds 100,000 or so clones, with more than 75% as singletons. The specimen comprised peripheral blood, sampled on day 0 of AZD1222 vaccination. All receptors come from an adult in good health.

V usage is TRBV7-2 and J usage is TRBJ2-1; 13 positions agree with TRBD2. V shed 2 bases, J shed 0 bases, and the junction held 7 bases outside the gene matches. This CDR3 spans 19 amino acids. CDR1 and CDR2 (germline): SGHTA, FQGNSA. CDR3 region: CASSLTSGLAGSSYNEQFF. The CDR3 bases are TGTGCCAGCAGCTTAACGTCGGGACTAGCGGGATCCTCCTACAATGAGCAGTTCTTC. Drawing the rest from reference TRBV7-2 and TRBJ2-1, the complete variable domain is GAGVSQSPSNKVTEKGKDVELRCDPISGHTALYWYRQSLGQGLEFLIYFQGNSAPDKSGLPSDRFSAERTGGSVSTLTIQRTQQEDSAVYLCASSLTSGLAGSSYNEQFFGPGTRLTVL.

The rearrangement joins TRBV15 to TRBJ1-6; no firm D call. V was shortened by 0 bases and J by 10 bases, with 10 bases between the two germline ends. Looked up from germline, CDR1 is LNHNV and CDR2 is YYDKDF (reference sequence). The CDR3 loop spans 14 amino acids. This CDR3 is CATSRDGEGSPLHF. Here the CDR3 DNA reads TGTGCCACCAGCAGAGATGGGGAAGGCTCACCCCTCCACTTT.

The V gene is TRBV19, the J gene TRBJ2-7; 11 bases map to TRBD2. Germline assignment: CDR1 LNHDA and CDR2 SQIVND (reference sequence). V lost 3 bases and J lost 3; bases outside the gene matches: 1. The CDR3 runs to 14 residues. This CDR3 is CASSMLAGGYEQYF. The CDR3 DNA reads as TGTGCCAGTAGTATGCTAGCGGGAGGCTACGAGCAGTACTTC. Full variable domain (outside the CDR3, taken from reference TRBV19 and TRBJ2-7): DGGITQSPKYLFRKEGQNVTLSCEQNLNHDAMYWYRQDPGQGLRLIYYSQIVNDFQKGDIAEGYSVSREKKESFPLTVTSAQKNPTAFYLCASSMLAGGYEQYFGPGTRLTVT.

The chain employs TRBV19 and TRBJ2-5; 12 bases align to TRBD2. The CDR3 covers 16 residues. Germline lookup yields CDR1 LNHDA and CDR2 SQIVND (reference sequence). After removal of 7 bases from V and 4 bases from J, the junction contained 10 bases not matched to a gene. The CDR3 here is CASKPRLAGEGETQYF. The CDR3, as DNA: TGTGCCAGTAAACCCCGACTAGCGGGAGAGGGAGAGACCCAGTACTTC. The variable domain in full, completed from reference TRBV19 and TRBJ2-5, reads DGGITQSPKYLFRKEGQNVTLSCEQNLNHDAMYWYRQDPGQGLRLIYYSQIVNDFQKGDIAEGYSVSREKKESFPLTVTSAQKNPTAFYLCASKPRLAGEGETQYFGPGTRLLVL.

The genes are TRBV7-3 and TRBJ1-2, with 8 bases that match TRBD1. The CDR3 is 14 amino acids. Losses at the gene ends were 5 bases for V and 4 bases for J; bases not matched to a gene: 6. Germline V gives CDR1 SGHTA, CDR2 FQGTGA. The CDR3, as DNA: TGTGCCAGCAGCCAAGGACAGGGTGGCTATGGCTACACCTTC. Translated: CASSQGQGGYGYTF.

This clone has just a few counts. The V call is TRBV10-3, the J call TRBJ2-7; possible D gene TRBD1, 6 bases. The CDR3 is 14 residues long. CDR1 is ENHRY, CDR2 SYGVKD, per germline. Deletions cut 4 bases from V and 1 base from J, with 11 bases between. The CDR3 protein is CAISVDSDSYEQYF. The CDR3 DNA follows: TGTGCCATCAGTGTGGACAGCGATTCCTACGAGCAGTACTTC.

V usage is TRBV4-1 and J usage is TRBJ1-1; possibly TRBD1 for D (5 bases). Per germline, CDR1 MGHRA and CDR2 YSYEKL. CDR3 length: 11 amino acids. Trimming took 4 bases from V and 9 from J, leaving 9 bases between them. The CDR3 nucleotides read TGCGCCAGCAGCCTGGGACGGAAAGCTTTCTTT. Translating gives CASSLGRKAFF.

CDR3 nucleotide sequence: TGTGCCAGCAGCCCGGGCGGGAGTGTTGAAACCGGGGAGCTGTTTTTT. Its translation: CASSPGGSVETGELFF. The chain recombines TRBV7-3 with TRBJ2-2, with 7 bases that match TRBD2. CDR3 length: 16 residues. The junction had 11 bases not matched to a gene; V was cut back by 5 bases and J by 5 bases. Per the germline V gene, CDR1 is SGHTA and CDR2 is FQGTGA.

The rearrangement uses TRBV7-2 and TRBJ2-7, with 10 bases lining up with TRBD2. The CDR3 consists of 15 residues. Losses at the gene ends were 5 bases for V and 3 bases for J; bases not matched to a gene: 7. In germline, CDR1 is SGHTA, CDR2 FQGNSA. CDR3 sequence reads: CASSLHPSGSYEQYF. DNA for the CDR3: TGTGCCAGCAGCCTCCATCCTAGCGGGAGCTACGAGCAGTACTTC.

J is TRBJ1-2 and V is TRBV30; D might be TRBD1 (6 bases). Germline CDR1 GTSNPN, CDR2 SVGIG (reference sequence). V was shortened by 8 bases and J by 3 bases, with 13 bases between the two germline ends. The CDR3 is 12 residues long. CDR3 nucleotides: TGTGCCAGTTCCGGGACATACTATGGCTACACCTTC. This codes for CASSGTYYGYTF.

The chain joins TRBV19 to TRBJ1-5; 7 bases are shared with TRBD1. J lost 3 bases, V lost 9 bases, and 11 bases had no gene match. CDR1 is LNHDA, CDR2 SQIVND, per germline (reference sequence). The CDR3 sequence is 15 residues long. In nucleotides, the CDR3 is TGTGCCAGCAGATCAGGGGGTAGGGTCAATCAGCCCCAGCATTTT. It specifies CASRSGGRVNQPQHF.

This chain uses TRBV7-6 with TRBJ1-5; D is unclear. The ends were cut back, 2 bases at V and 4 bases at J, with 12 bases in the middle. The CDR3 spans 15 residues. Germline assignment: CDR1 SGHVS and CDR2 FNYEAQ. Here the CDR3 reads CASSLTGGMNQPQHF. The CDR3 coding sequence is TGTGCCAGCAGCTTAACTGGCGGCATGAATCAGCCCCAGCATTTT.

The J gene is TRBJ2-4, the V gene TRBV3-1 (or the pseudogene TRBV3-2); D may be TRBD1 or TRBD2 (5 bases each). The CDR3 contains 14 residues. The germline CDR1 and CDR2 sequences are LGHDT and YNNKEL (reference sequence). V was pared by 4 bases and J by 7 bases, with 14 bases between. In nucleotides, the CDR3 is TGTGCCAGCAGCCTAGGGGAGTGGGGTAACATTCAGTACTTC. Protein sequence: CASSLGEWGNIQYF.

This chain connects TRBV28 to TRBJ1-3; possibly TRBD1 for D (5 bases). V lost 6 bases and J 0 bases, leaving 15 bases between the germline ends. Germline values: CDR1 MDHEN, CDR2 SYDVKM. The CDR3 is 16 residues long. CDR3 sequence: CASRPSGTVSGNTIYF. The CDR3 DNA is TGTGCCAGCAGACCGTCCGGGACGGTCTCTGGAAACACCATATATTTT.

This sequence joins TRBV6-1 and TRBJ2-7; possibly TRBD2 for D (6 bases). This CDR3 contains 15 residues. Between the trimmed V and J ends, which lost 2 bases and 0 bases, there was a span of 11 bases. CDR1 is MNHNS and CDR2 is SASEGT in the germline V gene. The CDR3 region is CASSEWRGSSYEQYF. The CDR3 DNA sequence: TGTGCCAGCAGTGAATGGCGGGGAAGCTCCTACGAGCAGTACTTC.

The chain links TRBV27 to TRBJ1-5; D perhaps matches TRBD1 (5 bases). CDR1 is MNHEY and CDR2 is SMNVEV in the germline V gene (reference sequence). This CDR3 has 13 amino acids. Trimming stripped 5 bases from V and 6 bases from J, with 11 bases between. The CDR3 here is CASSLDISQPQHF. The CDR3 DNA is TGTGCCAGCAGTCTGGACATTTCTCAGCCCCAGCATTTT.

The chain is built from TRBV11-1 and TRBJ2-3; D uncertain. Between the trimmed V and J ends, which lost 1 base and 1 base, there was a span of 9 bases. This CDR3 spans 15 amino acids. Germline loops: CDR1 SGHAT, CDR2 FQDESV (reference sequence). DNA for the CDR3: TGTGCCAGCAGCTTAGGTGGGCCACGCACAGATACGCAGTATTTT. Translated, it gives CASSLGGPRTDTQYF.

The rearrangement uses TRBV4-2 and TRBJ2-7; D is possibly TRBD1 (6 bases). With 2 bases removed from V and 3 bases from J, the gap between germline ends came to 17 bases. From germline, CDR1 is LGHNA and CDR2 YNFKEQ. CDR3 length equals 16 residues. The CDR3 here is CASSQIPRDKNYEQYF. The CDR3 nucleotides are TGTGCCAGCAGCCAAATCCCCCGGGACAAAAACTACGAGCAGTACTTC.

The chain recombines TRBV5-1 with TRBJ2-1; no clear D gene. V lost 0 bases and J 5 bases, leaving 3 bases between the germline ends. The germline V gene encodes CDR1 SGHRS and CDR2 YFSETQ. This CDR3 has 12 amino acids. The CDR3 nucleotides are TGCGCCAGCAGCTTGGTAGACAATGAGCAGTTCTTC. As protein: CASSLVDNEQFF.

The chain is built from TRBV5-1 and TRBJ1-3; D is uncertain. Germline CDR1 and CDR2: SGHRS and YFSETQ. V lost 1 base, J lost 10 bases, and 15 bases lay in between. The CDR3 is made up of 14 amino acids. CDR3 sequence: CASSLSGGLRTIYF. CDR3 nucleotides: TGCGCCAGCAGCTTGTCCGGCGGGCTGCGGACCATATATTTT.

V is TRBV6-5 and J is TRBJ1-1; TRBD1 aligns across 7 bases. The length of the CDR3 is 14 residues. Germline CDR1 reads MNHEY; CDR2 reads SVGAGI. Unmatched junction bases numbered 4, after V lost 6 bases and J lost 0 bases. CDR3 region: CASRPGQMNTEAFF. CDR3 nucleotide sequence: TGTGCCAGCAGGCCGGGACAGATGAACACTGAAGCTTTCTTT.

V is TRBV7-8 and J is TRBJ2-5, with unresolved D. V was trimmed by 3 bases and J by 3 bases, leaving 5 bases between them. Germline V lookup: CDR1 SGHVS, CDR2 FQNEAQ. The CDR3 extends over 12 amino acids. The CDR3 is CASSLYEETQYF. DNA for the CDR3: TGTGCCAGCAGCTTGTACGAAGAGACCCAGTACTTC.

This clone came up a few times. The CDR3 nucleotides are TGTGCCAGCAGTTTATCAGCGGCCGGAGGGAATTCCTACGAGCAGTACTTC. Translated, it gives CASSLSAAGGNSYEQYF. The chain uses TRBV27 and TRBJ2-7; D possibly corresponds to TRBD2 (6 bases). V dropped 0 bases and J dropped 1 base, with 16 bases sitting between them. The CDR3 length is 17 residues. Germline V gene data show CDR1 as MNHEY and CDR2 as SMNVEV (reference sequence).

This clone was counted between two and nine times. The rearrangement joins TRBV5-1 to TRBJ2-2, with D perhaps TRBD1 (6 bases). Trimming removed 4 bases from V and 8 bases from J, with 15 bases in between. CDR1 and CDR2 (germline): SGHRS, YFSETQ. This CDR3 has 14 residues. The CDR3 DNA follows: TGCGCCAGCAGCAATGGACAGTCCGGGGGGGAGCTGTTTTTT. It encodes CASSNGQSGGELFF.